This T cell receptor (beta chain) was recorded in a study of cytomegalovirus exposure and HLA in healthy donors. Findings of the study overall: Follow-up analysis later connected one missense variant in DCLRE1C with trimming of TCR beta V- and J-genes. A few CMV-associated chains were confirmed in vitro to be specific for CMV antigens.

PCR primers comprised 60 Vbeta and 13 Jbeta primers. Assay: immunoSEQ multiplex PCR; the TCRdb copy retains only in-frame clones and omits some. The top ten hold about 0.66% of the sample, which has roughly 140,000 clones, around 79% seen once. The CDR3 covers 16 residues. Germline V gene data show CDR1 as SEHNR and CDR2 as FQNEAQ (reference sequence). V dropped 2 bases and J dropped 5; count of bases not matched to a gene: 6. A remark on this clone: The antigen remains unidentified.

Sample: PBMCs. This TCR derives from a male donor in good health and CMV-seronegative. V gene TRBV7-9 combines with J gene TRBJ2-5; 12 bases agree with TRBD2. This chain's CDR3 is CASSLMASGRGETQYF. CDR3 DNA sequence: TGTGCCAGCAGCTTAATGGCTAGCGGGAGGGGGGAGACCCAGTACTTC.